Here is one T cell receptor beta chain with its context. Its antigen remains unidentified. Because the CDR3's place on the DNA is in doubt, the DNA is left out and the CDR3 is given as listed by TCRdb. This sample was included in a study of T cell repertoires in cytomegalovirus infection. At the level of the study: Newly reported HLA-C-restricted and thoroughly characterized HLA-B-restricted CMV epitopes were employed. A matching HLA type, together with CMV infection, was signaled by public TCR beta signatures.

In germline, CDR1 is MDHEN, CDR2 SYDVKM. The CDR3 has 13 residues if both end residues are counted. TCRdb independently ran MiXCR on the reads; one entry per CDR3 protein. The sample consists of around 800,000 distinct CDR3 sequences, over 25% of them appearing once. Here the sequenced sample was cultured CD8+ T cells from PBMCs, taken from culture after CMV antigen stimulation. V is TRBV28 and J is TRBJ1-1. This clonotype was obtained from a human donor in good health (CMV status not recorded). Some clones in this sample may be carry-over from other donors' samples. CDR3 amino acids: CASSFLESTEAFF.